This T cell receptor beta chain originates from a study of cytomegalovirus exposure and HLA in healthy donors. Researchers ran the PCR with 60 Vbeta and 13 Jbeta primers. Only in-frame clones appear in the TCRdb table, and some are missing; sequencing was by immunoSEQ multiplex PCR. There are 150,000 to 180,000 clones in the sample; around 79% occur only once, and less than 8.5% lies in the top ten. General study points: Cytomegalovirus association was assigned to approximately 180 TCR beta chains. Most TCR sequences proved rare, with some public TCRs found in many donors. 87-base-pair reads could not separate some V segments, including TRBV6-2 and TRBV6-3.

With respect to this clone: The target antigen is unknown.

The CDR3 extends over 15 amino acids. The germline gives CDR1 SGHTA, CDR2 FQGTGA. Trimming took 6 bases from V and 2 from J; bases not matched to a gene: 6. The gene calls are TRBV7-3 and TRBJ2-5; 10 bases align to TRBD2. The specimen was PBMCs. The TCR comes from a man aged 25-45 years in good health and CMV-seropositive. The CDR3, as DNA: TGTGCCAGCAGTCGAACTAGCGGGGAACAAGAGACCCAGTACTTC. It specifies CASSRTSGEQETQYF.